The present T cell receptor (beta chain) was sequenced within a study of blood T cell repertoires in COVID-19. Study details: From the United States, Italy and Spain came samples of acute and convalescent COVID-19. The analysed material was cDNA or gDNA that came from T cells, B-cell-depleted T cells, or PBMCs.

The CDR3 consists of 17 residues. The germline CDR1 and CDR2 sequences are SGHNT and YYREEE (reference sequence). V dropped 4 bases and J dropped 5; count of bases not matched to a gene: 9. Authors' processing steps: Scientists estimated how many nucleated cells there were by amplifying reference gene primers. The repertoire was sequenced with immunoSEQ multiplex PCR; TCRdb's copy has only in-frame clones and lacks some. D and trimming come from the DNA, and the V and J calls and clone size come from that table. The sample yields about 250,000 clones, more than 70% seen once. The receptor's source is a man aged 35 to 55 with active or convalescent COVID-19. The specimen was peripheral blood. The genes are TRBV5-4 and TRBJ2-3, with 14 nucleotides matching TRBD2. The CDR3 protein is CASSPPRGLAGVDTQYF. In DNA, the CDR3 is TGTGCCAGCAGCCCGCCCCGGGGACTAGCGGGAGTAGATACGCAGTATTTT.